Below are 28 T cell receptor beta chains sequenced from a single sample in a study of human T cells and chemical hapten exposure. TCRdb re-derived calls from the RACE reads in MiXCR, one entry per CDR3 protein. The profile shows approximately 260,000 distinct CDR3 sequences, 8.6% of them singletons. The time point: pre-sensitization, week 0. The treatment denotes: therapeutic diphenylcyclopropenone sensitization with weekly scalp DPC. This specimen consisted of whole blood, obtained in connection with sensitization to the hapten diphenylcyclopropenone (DPC). Every receptor here comes from a woman aged 40 to 55 with alopecia areata. Some clones in this sample may be carry-over from other donors' samples.

The CDR3 nucleotides are TGCGCCAGCAGCCAGGCCTTCTCTGGGGCCAACGTCCTGACTTTC. Translated, it gives CASSQAFSGANVLTF. The V call is TRBV4-1, the J call TRBJ2-6; no clear D. V was cut by 3 bases and J by 0 bases, with 6 bases left in between. The CDR3 totals 15 residues. CDR1 MGHRA and CDR2 YSYEKL come from the germline V gene.

This clonotype was observed a few times. J is TRBJ2-7 and V is TRBV5-1, with TRBD1 identical over 7 bases. V was clipped by 5 bases and J by 2 bases; unmatched bases: 13. Germline CDR1 reads SGHRS; CDR2 reads YFSETQ. This CDR3 is 16 amino acids long. The CDR3 loop is CASRPLKGQHTYEQYF. For the CDR3, the DNA is TGCGCCAGCAGGCCTTTGAAGGGACAGCATACCTACGAGCAGTACTTC.

This clonotype was detected only a few times. V and J are TRBV20-1 and TRBJ2-4, with a tentative D call TRBD1 (6 bases). Trimming removed 3 bases at V and 2 bases at J, with 11 bases between. The CDR3 covers 14 residues. Germline assignment: CDR1 DFQATT and CDR2 SNEGSKA (reference sequence). As DNA, the CDR3 is TGCAGTGCTAGTAAACAGGGATCCAAAAACATTCAGTACTTC. Protein product: CSASKQGSKNIQYF.

This clonotype has more than one count but fewer than ten. The chain has TRBV28 and TRBJ2-6; TRBD1 matches 9 bases. The ends lost 5 bases at V and 2 bases at J; junction bases unmatched: 4. Looked up from germline, CDR1 is MDHEN and CDR2 is SYDVKM. This CDR3 has 16 amino acids. The CDR3 DNA is TGTGCCAGCAGTGACAGGGGGATTGCTGGGGCCAACGTCCTGACTTTC. It is translated as CASSDRGIAGANVLTF.

This clonotype was seen repeatedly, ten times or more. The chain carries TRBV4-3 and TRBJ2-5; D unclear. With 0 bases removed from V and 2 bases from J, the gap between germline ends came to 7 bases. CDR3 length equals 14 residues. Germline CDR1 LGHNA, CDR2 YSLEER. The CDR3 nucleotides read TGCGCCAGCAGCCAAGAACCCTTACAAGAGACCCAGTACTTC. This sequence encodes CASSQEPLQETQYF.

The chain is built from TRBV29-1 and TRBJ2-7; D is perhaps TRBD2 (5 bases). The CDR3 is 13 amino acids. The germline CDR1 and CDR2 sequences are SQVTM and ANQGSEA. V was pared by 5 bases and J by 5 bases, with 16 bases between. The CDR3 here is CSVRRGRDDEQYF. The CDR3 nucleotides are TGCAGCGTTAGGAGAGGGAGAGACGACGAGCAGTACTTC.

V and J are TRBV20-1 and TRBJ2-1; D perhaps matches TRBD1 (5 bases). The CDR3 sequence is 14 residues long. The V end lost 1 base, the J end lost 5 bases, and 12 bases lay between the germline ends. Germline CDR1 and CDR2: DFQATT and SNEGSKA (reference sequence). The CDR3, as DNA: TGCAGTGCTAGAGCGAACAGGAGACACAATGAGCAGTTCTTC. Amino acid sequence: CSARANRRHNEQFF.

This rearrangement joins TRBV29-1 to TRBJ1-3, with D unclear. This CDR3 comprises 12 residues. Germline-derived CDR1 and CDR2 are SQVTM and ANQGSEA. Trimming pared 6 bases from V and 0 bases from J, leaving 6 bases between. CDR3 sequence (DNA): TGCAGCGTCGCTAGCTCTGGAAACACCATATATTTT. Amino acid sequence: CSVASSGNTIYF.

The V call is TRBV29-1, the J call TRBJ2-3, with D perhaps TRBD1 or TRBD2 (6 bases each). Germline V gene data show CDR1 as SQVTM and CDR2 as ANQGSEA. The CDR3 has 12 amino acids. V lost 8 bases and J lost 3, with 12 bases in between. As DNA, the CDR3 is TGCAGCACCACAGGGAGGACAGATACGCAGTATTTT. Its protein product is CSTTGRTDTQYF.

This clonotype showed up just a few times. This sequence joins TRBV24-1 and TRBJ2-3; a possible D gene is TRBD2 (5 bases). The CDR3 totals 14 residues. The V gene's germline CDR1 is KGHDR and CDR2 SFDVKD. V lost 7 bases, J lost 5 bases, and 15 bases lay in between. The CDR3 nucleotides are TGTGCCACCAGCTACCAACCTGAGGGAGATACGCAGTATTTT. It encodes CATSYQPEGDTQYF.

The sample holds a few counts of this clonotype. The chain combines TRBV7-3 with TRBJ2-3; D not certain. This CDR3 region has 15 residues. The germline V and J ends were trimmed by 5 bases and 0 bases, with 12 bases remaining between them. Germline assignment: CDR1 SGHTA and CDR2 FQGTGA. The CDR3 DNA follows: TGTGCCAGCAGCGAAGGCATAATTAGCACAGATACGCAGTATTTT. It encodes CASSEGIISTDTQYF.

This clonotype turned up a few times. The chain is built from TRBV20-1 and TRBJ2-4; D gene ambiguous. Trimming stripped 4 bases from V and 10 bases from J, with 14 bases between. The CDR3 contains 12 residues. Germline CDR1 reads DFQATT; CDR2 reads SNEGSKA (reference sequence). In DNA, the CDR3 is TGCAGTGCTATACTAAGTACAGCAATTCAGTACTTC. Amino acids: CSAILSTAIQYF.

The sample holds many counts of this clonotype. CDR3 in DNA: TGCGCCAGCAGCCAAGAGGAGGGCGAGAGCTATGGCTACACCTTC. It yields the protein CASSQEEGESYGYTF. This chain connects TRBV4-1 to TRBJ1-2; no clear D gene. Germline values: CDR1 MGHRA, CDR2 YSYEKL. V gave up 0 bases and J gave up 4 bases, with 12 bases separating them. This CDR3 spans 15 amino acids.

This clonotype was counted a few times. The V and J genes are TRBV6-5 and TRBJ2-7, with TRBD1 matching over 7 bases. The CDR3 has 15 amino acids. The V gene end was trimmed by 6 bases and the J gene end by 0 bases; junction bases not matched to a gene: 8. From germline, CDR1 is MNHEY and CDR2 SVGAGI. DNA of the CDR3: TGTGCCAGCAGCCGGGACAGCTTAAGCTCCTACGAGCAGTACTTC. It specifies CASSRDSLSSYEQYF.

The V and J genes are TRBV6-4 and TRBJ2-1; D is undetermined. Germline V CDR1 and CDR2: MRHNA, SNTAGT. Between the trimmed V and J ends, which lost 7 bases and 8 bases, there was a span of 15 bases. The CDR3 contains 13 residues. As DNA, the CDR3 is TGTGCCAGCAATGTTTACCTCGCCGATGAGCAGTTCTTC. The encoded protein is CASNVYLADEQFF.

This clonotype was counted a few times. The genes are TRBV7-2 and TRBJ2-2; TRBD2 is a possible D gene (5 bases). Germline V gene data show CDR1 as SGHTA and CDR2 as FQGNSA. Trimming removed 3 bases at V and 6 bases at J, with 14 bases between. CDR3 length: 15 amino acids. The CDR3 sequence is CASSLSSQYSGELFF. CDR3 coding DNA: TGTGCCAGCAGCTTGTCTAGCCAGTACTCCGGGGAGCTGTTTTTT.

This clonotype has a handful of counts. This rearrangement joins TRBV7-2 to TRBJ2-6; TRBD1 agrees at 7 bases. J was trimmed by 4 bases and V by 5 bases; bases with no gene match: 14. Germline V CDR1 and CDR2: SGHTA, FQGNSA. This CDR3 is built from 18 residues. The CDR3 protein is CASSPKQGILFGANVLTF. The CDR3 DNA reads TGTGCCAGCAGCCCGAAACAGGGGATCCTCTTCGGGGCCAACGTCCTGACTTTC. Based on the CDR3 plus reference TRBV7-2 and TRBJ2-6, the full variable domain is GAGVSQSPSNKVTEKGKDVELRCDPISGHTALYWYRQSLGQGLEFLIYFQGNSAPDKSGLPSDRFSAERTGGSVSTLTIQRTQQEDSAVYLCASSPKQGILFGANVLTFGAGSRLTVL.

This clonotype has more than one count but fewer than ten. V and J are TRBV28 and TRBJ1-1; 11 positions match TRBD1. CDR1 is MDHEN and CDR2 is SYDVKM in the germline V gene. V shed 0 bases and J 3 bases; nucleotides not matched to a gene: 6. The CDR3 contains 17 residues. Here the CDR3 DNA reads TGTGCCAGCAGTTTATGGGGGACAGGGGGAAAATACACTGAAGCTTTCTTT. Translating gives CASSLWGTGGKYTEAFF.

This sequence joins TRBV7-9 and TRBJ2-4, with TRBD2 matching 10 bases. CDR1 is SEHNR, CDR2 FQNEAQ, per germline (reference sequence). V lost 3 bases to trimming and J lost 7 bases; unmatched junction nucleotides: 6. CDR3 length: 15 amino acids. CDR3 sequence reads: CASSFQAGGPNIQYF. The CDR3 coding sequence is TGTGCCAGCAGCTTCCAAGCGGGAGGGCCGAACATTCAGTACTTC.

The chain employs TRBV7-9 and TRBJ1-1; 11 bases align to TRBD1. This CDR3 is built from 15 residues. V dropped 5 bases and J dropped 5; count of bases not matched to a gene: 7. CDR1 SEHNR and CDR2 FQNEAQ come from the germline V gene (reference sequence). The CDR3 sequence is CASSPLGTGGTEAFF. The CDR3 DNA reads TGTGCCAGCAGCCCACTAGGGACAGGGGGGACTGAAGCTTTCTTT.

This chain joins TRBV6-5 and TRBJ2-1, with D tentatively TRBD1 or TRBD2 (5 bases each). The ends were cut back, 2 bases at V and 6 bases at J, with 8 bases in the middle. The CDR3 consists of 13 residues. In germline, CDR1 is MNHEY, CDR2 SVGAGI. The CDR3 sequence is CASSYPGGNEQFF. CDR3 bases: TGTGCCAGCAGTTACCCTGGGGGCAATGAGCAGTTCTTC.

The chain carries TRBV20-1 and TRBJ2-1, with 8 bases fitting TRBD2. The CDR3 length is 14 residues. V was pared by 6 bases and J by 10 bases, with 14 bases of the junction left unmatched. Germline values: CDR1 DFQATT, CDR2 SNEGSKA (reference sequence). The CDR3 protein is CSAPREAGAGEQFF. CDR3 DNA: TGCAGTGCCCCCCGGGAAGCGGGAGCGGGAGAGCAGTTCTTC.

This clonotype was seen more than once but under ten times. This chain's CDR3 is CATSRDWGSGATYEQYF. CDR3 DNA sequence: TGTGCCACCAGCAGAGATTGGGGTAGCGGGGCCACCTACGAGCAGTACTTC. The chain uses TRBV15 and TRBJ2-7; 8 bases match TRBD2. Looked up from germline, CDR1 is LNHNV and CDR2 is YYDKDF (reference sequence). The V and J ends lost 0 bases and 2 bases, in that order; junction bases with no gene match: 9. The CDR3 covers 17 residues.

Many counts were recorded for this clonotype. The chain carries TRBV5-6 and TRBJ1-4; weak D call: TRBD1 (6 bases). V lost 0 bases and J 13 bases, leaving 16 bases between the germline ends. CDR1 is SGHDT and CDR2 is YYEEEE in the germline V gene. CDR3 length equals 14 residues. The CDR3 sequence is CASSLVRGGDGLFF. Written as DNA, the CDR3 is TGTGCCAGCAGCTTGGTCAGAGGGGGAGACGGACTGTTTTTT.

CDR3 DNA: TGTGCCAGCAGCTTGGCGAACGAGGGGACCGGGGAGCTGTTTTTT. Translated, it gives CASSLANEGTGELFF. The J gene is TRBJ2-2, the V gene TRBV5-6; D possibly matches TRBD1 or TRBD2 (5 bases each). Trimming pared 0 bases from V and 5 bases from J, leaving 11 bases between. There are 15 residues in the CDR3. CDR1 and CDR2 (germline): SGHDT, YYEEEE.

The genes are TRBV20-1 and TRBJ1-2; D remains unclear. Between the trimmed V and J ends, which lost 0 bases and 0 bases, there was a span of 5 bases. Germline-derived CDR1 and CDR2 are DFQATT and SNEGSKA (reference sequence). The CDR3 consists of 13 residues. DNA for the CDR3: TGCAGTGCTAGAGACAGTCCTAACTATGGCTACACCTTC. Amino acids: CSARDSPNYGYTF.

The chain combines TRBV9 with TRBJ1-1, with D unresolved. The CDR3 length is 13 residues. Trimming left V 2 bases short and J 5 bases short, with 10 bases between. Germline V lookup: CDR1 SGDLS, CDR2 YYNGEE. The CDR3 DNA sequence: TGTGCCAGCAGCGTTGAACTGGGGACTGAAGCTTTCTTT. Its translation is CASSVELGTEAFF.

The J gene is TRBJ2-2, the V gene TRBV7-9; a possible D gene is TRBD1 (5 bases). Trimming left V 5 bases short and J 4 bases short, with 14 bases between. The CDR3 consists of 15 residues. Germline assignment: CDR1 SEHNR and CDR2 FQNEAQ (reference sequence). This CDR3 reads CASSPTQGFTGELFF. DNA of the CDR3: TGTGCCAGCAGCCCAACCCAGGGATTCACCGGGGAGCTGTTTTTT.